The present T cell receptor beta chain was sequenced within a study of T-cell memory formation after mild COVID-19. Study results and caveats: Among contracting clones, CD4+ were mainly CM/EM and CD8+ enriched in EMRA. CD4/CD8 balance held among clones contracting day 15 to 85, and later expanders leaned CD4+. The finding that pre-infection memory included some responding clones suggested that cross-reactive memory joined. The authors left the SARS-CoV-2 specificity of second-wave clones peaking on day 37 unconfirmed.

MiXCR, run by TCRdb on the 5' RACE reads, gives a single entry per CDR3 protein. This table has roughly 350,000 distinct CDR3 sequences, roughly an eighth appearing once. This clonotype was seen more than once but under ten times. Its matching antigen is unknown. This receptor was taken from a man younger than 35 who had mild COVID-19 (a few samples of this study predate the infection). Cell type and time point are not known. Material: PBMCs or a T cell subset sorted from them (not recorded which).

The CDR3 DNA reads as TGCAGTGCCGAGGCAAGGGCGAGAGATACGCAGTATTTT. Amino acid sequence: CSAEARARDTQYF. V is TRBV20-1 and J is TRBJ2-3, with unresolved D. Germline V CDR1 and CDR2: DFQATT, SNEGSKA (reference sequence). The CDR3 length is 13 residues. V was pared by 6 bases and J by 5 bases, with 15 bases between.